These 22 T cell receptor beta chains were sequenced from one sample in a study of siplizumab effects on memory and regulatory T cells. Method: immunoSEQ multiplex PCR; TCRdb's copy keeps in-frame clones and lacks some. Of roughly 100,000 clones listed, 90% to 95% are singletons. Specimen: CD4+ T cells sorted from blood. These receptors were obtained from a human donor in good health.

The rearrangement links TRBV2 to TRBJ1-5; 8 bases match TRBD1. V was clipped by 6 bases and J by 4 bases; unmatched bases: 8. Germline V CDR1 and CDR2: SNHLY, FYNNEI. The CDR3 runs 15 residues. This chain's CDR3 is CASRTGQAVNQPQHF. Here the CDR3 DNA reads TGTGCCAGCAGGACGGGACAGGCAGTAAATCAGCCCCAGCATTTT.

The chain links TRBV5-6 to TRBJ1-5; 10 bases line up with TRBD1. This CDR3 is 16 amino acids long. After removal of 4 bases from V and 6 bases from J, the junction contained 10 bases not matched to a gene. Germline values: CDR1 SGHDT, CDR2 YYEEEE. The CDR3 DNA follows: TGTGCCAGCAGCACCCGGGACAGGGGAGGCCCTCAGCCCCAGCATTTT. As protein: CASSTRDRGGPQPQHF.

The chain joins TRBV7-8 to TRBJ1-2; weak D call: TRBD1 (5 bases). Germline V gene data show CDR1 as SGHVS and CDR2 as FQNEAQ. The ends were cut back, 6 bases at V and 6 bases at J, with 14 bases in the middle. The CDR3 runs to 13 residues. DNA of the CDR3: TGTGCCAGCAGGAGGCGCAGGGACGATGGCTACACCTTC. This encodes CASRRRRDDGYTF.

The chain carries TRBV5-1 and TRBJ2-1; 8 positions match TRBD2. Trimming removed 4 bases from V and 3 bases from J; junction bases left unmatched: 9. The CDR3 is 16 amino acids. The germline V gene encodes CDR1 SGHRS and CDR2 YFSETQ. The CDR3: CASSTGGLADYNEQFF. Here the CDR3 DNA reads TGCGCCAGCAGCACGGGAGGGCTAGCCGACTACAATGAGCAGTTCTTC.

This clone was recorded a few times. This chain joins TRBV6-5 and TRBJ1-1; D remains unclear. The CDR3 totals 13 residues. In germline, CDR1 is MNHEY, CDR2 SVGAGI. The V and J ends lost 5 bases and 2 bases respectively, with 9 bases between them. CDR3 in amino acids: CASSNGVNTEAFF. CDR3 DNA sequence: TGTGCCAGCAGTAACGGGGTAAACACTGAAGCTTTCTTT.

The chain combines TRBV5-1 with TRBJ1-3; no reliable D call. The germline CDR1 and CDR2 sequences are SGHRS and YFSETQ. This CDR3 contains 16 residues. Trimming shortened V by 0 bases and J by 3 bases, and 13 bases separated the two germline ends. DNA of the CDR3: TGCGCCAGCAGCTTGGAACCGGGGTTAGTTGGAAACACCATATATTTT. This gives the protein CASSLEPGLVGNTIYF.

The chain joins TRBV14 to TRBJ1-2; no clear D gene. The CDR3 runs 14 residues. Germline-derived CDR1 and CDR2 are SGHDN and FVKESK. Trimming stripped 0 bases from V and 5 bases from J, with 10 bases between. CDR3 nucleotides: TGTGCCAGCAGCCAAGATGGTGGAAGGTATGGCTACACCTTC. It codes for CASSQDGGRYGYTF.

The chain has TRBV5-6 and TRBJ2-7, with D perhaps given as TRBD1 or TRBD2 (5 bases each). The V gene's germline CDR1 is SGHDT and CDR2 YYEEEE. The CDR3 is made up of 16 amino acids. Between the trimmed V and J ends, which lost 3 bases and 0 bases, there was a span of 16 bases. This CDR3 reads CASSWGSRLSSYEQYF. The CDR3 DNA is TGTGCCAGCAGCTGGGGGTCCAGGTTAAGCTCCTACGAGCAGTACTTC.

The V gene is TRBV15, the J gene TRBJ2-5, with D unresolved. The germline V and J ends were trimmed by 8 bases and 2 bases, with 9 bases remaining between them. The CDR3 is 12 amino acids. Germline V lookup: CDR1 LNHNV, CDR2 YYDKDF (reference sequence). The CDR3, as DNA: TGTGCCACCGGCGTGTGGCAAGAGACCCAGTACTTC. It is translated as CATGVWQETQYF.

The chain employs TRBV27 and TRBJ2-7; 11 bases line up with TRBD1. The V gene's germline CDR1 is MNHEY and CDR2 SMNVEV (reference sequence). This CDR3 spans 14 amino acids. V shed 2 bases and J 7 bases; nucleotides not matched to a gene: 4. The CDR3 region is CASSLGTGGLEQYF. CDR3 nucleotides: TGTGCCAGCAGTTTAGGGACAGGGGGTTTGGAGCAGTACTTC.

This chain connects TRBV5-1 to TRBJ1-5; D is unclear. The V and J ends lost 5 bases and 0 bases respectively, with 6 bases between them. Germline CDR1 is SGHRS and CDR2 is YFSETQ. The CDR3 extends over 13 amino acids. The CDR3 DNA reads TGCGCCAGCAGAGGAGATAGCAATCAGCCCCAGCATTTT. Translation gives CASRGDSNQPQHF.

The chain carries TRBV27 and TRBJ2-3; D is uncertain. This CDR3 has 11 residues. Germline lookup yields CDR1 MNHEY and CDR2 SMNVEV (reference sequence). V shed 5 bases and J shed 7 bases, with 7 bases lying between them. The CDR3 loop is CASSQRYTQYF. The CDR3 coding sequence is TGTGCCAGCAGTCAGCGTTATACGCAGTATTTT.

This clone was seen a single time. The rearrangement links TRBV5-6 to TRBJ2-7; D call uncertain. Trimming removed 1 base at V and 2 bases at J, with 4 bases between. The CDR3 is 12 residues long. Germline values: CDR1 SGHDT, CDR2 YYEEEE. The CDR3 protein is CASSLLPYEQYF. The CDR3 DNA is TGTGCCAGCAGCTTGCTACCCTACGAGCAGTACTTC.

CDR3 sequence (DNA): TGTGCCAGCAGCCAAAGACAGGGGTTTCCTAATGAAAAACTGTTTTTT. Its translation is CASSQRQGFPNEKLFF. The V call is TRBV4-2, the J call TRBJ1-4; the match to TRBD1 covers 8 bases. CDR1 is LGHNA, CDR2 YNFKEQ, per germline. This CDR3 region has 16 residues. V was clipped by 2 bases and J by 3 bases; unmatched bases: 5.

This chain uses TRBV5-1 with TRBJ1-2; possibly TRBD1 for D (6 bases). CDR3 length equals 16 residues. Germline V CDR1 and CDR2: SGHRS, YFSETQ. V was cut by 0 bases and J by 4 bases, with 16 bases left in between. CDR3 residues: CASSLGLTDSLYGYTF. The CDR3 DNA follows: TGCGCCAGCAGCTTGGGTCTTACGGACAGCCTCTATGGCTACACCTTC.

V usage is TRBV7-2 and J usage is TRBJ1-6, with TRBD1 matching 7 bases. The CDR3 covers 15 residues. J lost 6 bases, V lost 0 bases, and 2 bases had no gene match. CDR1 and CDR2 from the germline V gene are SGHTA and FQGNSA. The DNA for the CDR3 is TGTGCCAGCAGCTTAGCAGGGGGCAGTAATTCACCCCTCCACTTT. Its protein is CASSLAGGSNSPLHF.

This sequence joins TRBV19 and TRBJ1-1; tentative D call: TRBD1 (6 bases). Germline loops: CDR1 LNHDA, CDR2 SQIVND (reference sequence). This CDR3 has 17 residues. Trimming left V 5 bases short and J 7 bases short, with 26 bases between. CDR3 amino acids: CASSLLTPLGGFSEAFF. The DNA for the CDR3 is TGTGCCAGTAGTTTACTCACGCCCCTTGGGGGCTTCAGTGAAGCTTTCTTT. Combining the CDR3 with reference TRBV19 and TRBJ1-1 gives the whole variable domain DGGITQSPKYLFRKEGQNVTLSCEQNLNHDAMYWYRQDPGQGLRLIYYSQIVNDFQKGDIAEGYSVSREKKESFPLTVTSAQKNPTAFYLCASSLLTPLGGFSEAFFGQGTRLTVV.

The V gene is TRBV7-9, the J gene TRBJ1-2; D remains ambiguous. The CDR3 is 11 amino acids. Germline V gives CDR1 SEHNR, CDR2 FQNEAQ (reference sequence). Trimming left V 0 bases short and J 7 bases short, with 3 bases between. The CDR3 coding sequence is TGTGCCAGCAGCTTAGCGAGTGGCTACACCTTC. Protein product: CASSLASGYTF.

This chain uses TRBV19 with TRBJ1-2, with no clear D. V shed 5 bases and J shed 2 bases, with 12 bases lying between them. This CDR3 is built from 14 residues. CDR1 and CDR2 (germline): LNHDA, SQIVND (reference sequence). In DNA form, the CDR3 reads TGTGCCAGTAGTGGTACATCTGGCAACTATGGCTACACCTTC. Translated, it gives CASSGTSGNYGYTF.

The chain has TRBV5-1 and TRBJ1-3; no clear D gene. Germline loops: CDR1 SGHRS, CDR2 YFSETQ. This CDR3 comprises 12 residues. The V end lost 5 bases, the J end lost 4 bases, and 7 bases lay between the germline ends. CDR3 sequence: CASSLGGNTIYF. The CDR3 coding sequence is TGCGCCAGCAGTCTGGGCGGAAACACCATATATTTT. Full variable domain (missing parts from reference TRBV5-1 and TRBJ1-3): KAGVTQTPRYLIKTRGQQVTLSCSPISGHRSVSWYQQTPGQGLQFLFEYFSETQRNKGNFPGRFSGRQFSNSRSEMNVSTLELGDSALYLCASSLGGNTIYFGEGSWLTVV.

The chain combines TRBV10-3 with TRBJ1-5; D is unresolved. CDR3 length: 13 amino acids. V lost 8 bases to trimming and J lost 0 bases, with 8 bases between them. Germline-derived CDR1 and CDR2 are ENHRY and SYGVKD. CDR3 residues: CAIGWASNQPQHF. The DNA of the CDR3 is TGTGCCATCGGGTGGGCTAGCAATCAGCCCCAGCATTTT.

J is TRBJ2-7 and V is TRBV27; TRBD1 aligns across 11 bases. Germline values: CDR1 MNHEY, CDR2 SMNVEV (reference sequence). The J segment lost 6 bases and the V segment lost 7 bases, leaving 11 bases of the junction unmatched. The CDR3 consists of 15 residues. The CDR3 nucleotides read TGTGCCAGCATGCCGCCGGGACAGGGGGTAGCCGAGCAGTACTTC. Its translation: CASMPPGQGVAEQYF.